The source of this T cell receptor (beta chain) is a study of T cells expressing NK-cell markers. Whole-study findings and limits: It remained uncertain whether the expanded NKG2C+ T cell clones were specific for HCMV antigens.

The CDR3 runs to 14 residues. CDR1 and CDR2 from the germline V gene are SGHTA and FQGNSA. Remarks on this clonotype: Its antigen is unknown.

TCRdb re-called the 5' RACE reads, yielding one record per CDR3 amino acid sequence without DNA. Recorded here are roughly 420,000 distinct CDR3 sequences; the top ten clones represent 7.3%. The specimen was blood T cells: a sorted CD56 or NKG2C T cell subset, CD4+ or CD8+ T cells, or bulk PBMC T cells (not recorded which). The gene calls are TRBV7-2 and TRBJ2-2; TCRdb picks TRBD2, but there is no DNA to check that call. This TCR was sampled from a woman between 18 and 70 years old in good health. CDR3 in amino acids: CASSLDGAPGELFF. Full variable domain (rest looked up from reference TRBV7-2 and TRBJ2-2): GAGVSQSPSNKVTEKGKDVELRCDPISGHTALYWYRQSLGQGLEFLIYFQGNSAPDKSGLPSDRFSAERTGGSVSTLTIQRTQQEDSAVYLCASSLDGAPGELFFGEGSRLTVL.